A selection of T cell receptor beta chains follows, all from one sample in a study of blood T cells in healthy people across ages. Each CDR3 protein is one row after TCRdb ran MiXCR on the 5' RACE reads. Of about 1.6 million distinct CDR3 sequences in the sample, roughly 30% were seen once. Sequencing used blood. The source is a woman in her 30s in good health. CDR3s include the opening cysteine and the closing phenylalanine or tryptophan. The D gene is left open where the match is weak. Size tells how often a clone was seen (once, few, many) or the class of an expanded clone, and some rows leave it out.

.,TRBJ2-1,few,TRBV2,CASSATFLSNEQFF,TGTGCCAGCAGTGCTACCTTCCTATCCAATGAGCAGTTCTTC
.,TRBJ2-3,.,TRBV9,CASSVSWTTDTQYF,TGTGCCAGCAGCGTGAGTTGGACGACAGATACGCAGTATTTT
TRBD2,TRBJ2-7,few,TRBV29-1,CSVEDVMASGILEQYF,TGCAGCGTTGAAGACGTTATGGCTAGCGGGATACTCGAGCAGTACTTC
.,TRBJ1-6,.,TRBV5-1,CASSLKGPGSYNSPLHF,TGTGCCAGCAGCTTGAAGGGACCGGGCTCCTATAATTCACCCCTCCACTTT
TRBD2,TRBJ2-7,few,TRBV5-1,CASSLASGRPYEQYF,TGCGCCAGCAGCTTGGCTAGCGGGAGGCCCTACGAGCAGTACTTC
TRBD2,TRBJ2-4,.,TRBV5-1,CASSWNGLGYSGGLAKNIQYF,TGCGCCAGCAGCTGGAACGGACTTGGTTACAGCGGGGGGCTAGCCAAAAACATTCAGTACTTC
TRBD1,TRBJ1-2,few,TRBV10-3,CAISETGQGGAYGYTF,TGTGCCATCAGTGAGACCGGACAGGGGGGGGCCTATGGCTACACCTTC
TRBD2,TRBJ2-1,many,TRBV29-1,CSVKRAGRNEQFF,TGCAGCGTGAAAAGAGCGGGACGCAATGAGCAGTTCTTC
TRBD2,TRBJ2-3,.,TRBV5-6,CASSKLAVTDTQYF,TGTGCCAGCAGCAAACTAGCGGTAACAGATACGCAGTATTTT
TRBD1,TRBJ2-1,few,TRBV3-1,CASRQGQGIGNEQFF,TGTGCCAGCAGACAGGGACAGGGCATTGGGAATGAGCAGTTCTTC
.,TRBJ2-3,.,TRBV20-1,CSARSPGLLSTDTQYF,TGCAGTGCTAGAAGCCCCGGCCTCCTTTCCACAGATACGCAGTATTTT
.,TRBJ1-1,.,TRBV7-2,CASSSPPKGSEAFF,TGTGCCAGCAGCTCACCGCCGAAGGGATCTGAAGCTTTCTTT
.,TRBJ1-2,once,TRBV2,CASNLGQNYGYTF,TGTGCCAGCAACCTAGGACAGAACTATGGCTACACCTTC
TRBD1,TRBJ1-1,once,TRBV29-1,CSVDRGSSAEAFF,TGCAGCGTTGACAGGGGGAGCTCGGCTGAAGCTTTCTTT
TRBD1,TRBJ2-3,few,TRBV7-6,CASSLTTGETDTQYF,TGTGCCAGCAGCTTAACGACAGGGGAGACAGATACGCAGTATTTT
TRBD2,TRBJ2-1,.,TRBV28,CASSLASGLDGDEQFF,TGTGCCAGCAGTTTAGCTTCGGGACTAGACGGCGATGAGCAGTTCTTC
TRBD2,TRBJ2-2,.,TRBV3-1,CASSQVRLAGDDTGELFF,TGTGCCAGCAGCCAGGTCCGACTAGCGGGAGATGATACCGGGGAGCTGTTTTTT
.,TRBJ2-5,.,TRBV5-1,CASGLDRDQETQYF,TGCGCCAGCGGCTTGGACAGAGACCAAGAGACCCAGTACTTC
.,TRBJ1-2,.,TRBV20-1,CSASPRGSGYGYTF,TGCAGTGCTAGTCCCAGGGGATCGGGCTATGGCTACACCTTC
TRBD1,TRBJ2-5,.,TRBV6-5,CAVSTSLRGLGETQYF,TGTGCCGTCAGCACGAGTCTGAGGGGGCTAGGGGAGACCCAGTACTTC
TRBD1,TRBJ1-4,few,TRBV25-1,CASSIPGTGGSKKLFF,TGTGCCAGCAGTATTCCCGGGACAGGGGGCTCGAAAAAACTGTTTTTT
.,TRBJ1-5,.,TRBV27,CASSFWRDGQPQHF,TGTGCCAGCAGTTTCTGGAGGGACGGTCAGCCCCAGCATTTT
TRBD1,TRBJ2-4,.,TRBV2,CASSETGWRNIQYF,TGTGCCAGCAGTGAGACAGGGTGGCGGAACATTCAGTACTTC